Listed below are T cell receptor beta chains from one sample, sequenced in a study of regulatory T cells in long-lasting Graves disease. TCRdb re-analysed the multiplex PCR reads in MiXCR, keeping a single row per CDR3 protein. The sample lists 400,000 to 500,000 distinct CDR3 sequences, over 20% occurring once. The material was peripheral blood mononuclear cells (PBMCs), obtained when the disease was refractory, from a patient treated with antithyroid drugs. These receptors all come from a female donor with Graves disease. The CDR3 runs from the conserved cysteine through the conserved F or W.

V gene: TRBV10-3
J gene: TRBJ2-2
CDR3 protein: CAIKATGAGELFF

V gene: TRBV4-1
J gene: TRBJ2-7
CDR3 protein: CASTFEGEQYF

V gene: TRBV20-1
J gene: TRBJ2-7
CDR3 protein: CSAVFRTSDYEQYF

V gene: TRBV6-1
J gene: TRBJ2-7
CDR3 protein: CASSDWEREGSTYEQYF

V gene: TRBV7-9
J gene: TRBJ2-2
CDR3 protein: CASSVTSGTGELFF

V gene: TRBV5-1
J gene: TRBJ1-3
CDR3 protein: CASSLDGTGENTIYF

V gene: TRBV2
J gene: TRBJ2-3
CDR3 protein: CASSDGQLSTDTQYF

V gene: TRBV27
J gene: TRBJ1-6
CDR3 protein: CASSLVGLLNSPLHF

V gene: TRBV13
J gene: TRBJ2-7
CDR3 protein: CASSLGDLLYEQYF

V gene: TRBV5-4
J gene: TRBJ1-1
CDR3 protein: CASSWGQGGSEAFF

V gene: TRBV7-9
J gene: TRBJ2-7
CDR3 protein: CASSLELGPATYEQYF

V gene: TRBV2
J gene: TRBJ1-1
CDR3 protein: CASSKQGTEAFF

V gene: TRBV29-1
J gene: TRBJ2-7
CDR3 protein: CSVLEQGLIRKQYF

V gene: TRBV19
J gene: TRBJ2-7
CDR3 protein: CASSQNGQGAWNEQYF

V gene: TRBV2
J gene: TRBJ2-1
CDR3 protein: CASSEVAPNSYNEQFF

V gene: TRBV28
J gene: TRBJ1-1
CDR3 protein: CASSQWGRNTEAFF

V gene: TRBV27
J gene: TRBJ2-7
CDR3 protein: CASSLLRTYEQYF

V gene: TRBV28
J gene: TRBJ2-3
CDR3 protein: CASSLLTDTQYF

V gene: TRBV7-6
J gene: TRBJ1-1
CDR3 protein: CASRPVGQLDAPEAFF

V gene: TRBV30
J gene: TRBJ1-5
CDR3 protein: CAWDRDRVNQPQHF

V gene: TRBV6-1
J gene: TRBJ1-4
CDR3 protein: CASRTGTLEDGGKLFF

V gene: TRBV2
J gene: TRBJ2-3
CDR3 protein: CASLSLAGASTDTQYF

V gene: TRBV28
J gene: TRBJ2-4
CDR3 protein: CASSLATVGRGSDIQYF

V gene: TRBV19
J gene: TRBJ2-1
CDR3 protein: CASRREGSYNEQFF

V gene: TRBV5-6
J gene: TRBJ1-2
CDR3 protein: CASRPTSLYGYTF

V gene: TRBV11-2
J gene: TRBJ2-2
CDR3 protein: CASSRAGFTGELFF

V gene: TRBV18
J gene: TRBJ1-2
CDR3 protein: CASSRSTGQDGYTF

V gene: TRBV28
J gene: TRBJ2-2
CDR3 protein: CASITSGLAGGKTGELFF

V gene: TRBV15
J gene: TRBJ1-2
CDR3 protein: CATSRDLAGKGYTF

V gene: TRBV28
J gene: TRBJ2-7
CDR3 protein: CASRPPWARDEQYF

V gene: TRBV20-1
J gene: TRBJ1-6
CDR3 protein: CSATPPAGSNSPLHF

V gene: TRBV19
J gene: TRBJ2-7
CDR3 protein: CASSIGLARTNLYEQYF

V gene: TRBV29-1
J gene: TRBJ1-2
CDR3 protein: CSVAGQNYGYTF

V gene: TRBV6-1
J gene: TRBJ1-6
CDR3 protein: CASSNRGRSPLHF

V gene: TRBV20-1
J gene: TRBJ2-7
CDR3 protein: CSARTGQGAYEQYF

V gene: TRBV7-2
J gene: TRBJ1-5
CDR3 protein: CASSLASANNQPQHF

V gene: TRBV28
J gene: TRBJ2-1
CDR3 protein: CASSHPGLAGVSARAMWRNEQFF

V gene: TRBV13
J gene: TRBJ2-7
CDR3 protein: CASSGQGPPYEQYF

V gene: TRBV5-6
J gene: TRBJ2-7
CDR3 protein: CASSLNKESWNF

V gene: TRBV2
J gene: TRBJ2-1
CDR3 protein: CASSLLAGADVEQFF

V gene: TRBV19
J gene: TRBJ2-1
CDR3 protein: CASSSRQGVIPNEQFF

V gene: TRBV28
J gene: TRBJ2-7
CDR3 protein: CAINQGSGYEQYF

V gene: TRBV28
J gene: TRBJ2-7
CDR3 protein: CASSSRGRRAYEQYF

V gene: TRBV5-1
J gene: TRBJ2-1
CDR3 protein: CASKESSYNEQFF

V gene: TRBV15
J gene: TRBJ2-7
CDR3 protein: CATSEGTASSYEQYF

V gene: TRBV28
J gene: TRBJ2-5
CDR3 protein: CASSPSGGRVGTQYF

V gene: TRBV20-1
J gene: TRBJ2-7
CDR3 protein: CSAPPSHRQPYEQYF

V gene: TRBV28
J gene: TRBJ2-1
CDR3 protein: CASSFLLAAYNEQFF

V gene: TRBV5-1
J gene: TRBJ2-7
CDR3 protein: CASSLGTGGDYEQYF

V gene: TRBV6-1
J gene: TRBJ2-4
CDR3 protein: CASSEELAGGPGKNIQYF

V gene: TRBV2
J gene: TRBJ2-7
CDR3 protein: CASRDKSNEQYF

V gene: TRBV6-1
J gene: TRBJ2-7
CDR3 protein: CASDIGAGPNYEQYF

V gene: TRBV7-2
J gene: TRBJ2-7
CDR3 protein: CASSTSPSYEQYF

V gene: TRBV7-3
J gene: TRBJ2-2
CDR3 protein: CASSLLETGELFF

V gene: TRBV2
J gene: TRBJ1-1
CDR3 protein: CASSVTEIRFF